The source of this T cell receptor beta chain is a study of graft-versus-host responses after intestinal transplantation. Looking at the study overall: Anti-thymocyte globulin was used for induction in all recipients, who then took tacrolimus and steroids for roughly 3 years. General study results and limits: Allografts of one patient group, those with graft-donor T cell macrochimerism, had high graft-versus-host to host-versus-graft clonal ratios. In recipient marrow, GvH clones were found, and some appeared first in ileum or blood.

Per the germline V gene, CDR1 is MRHNA and CDR2 is SNTAGT. V gave up 6 bases and J gave up 2 bases, with 9 bases separating them. The CDR3 runs to 13 residues. This clone was seen only once. Its specificity is unknown. Sequenced by immunoSEQ multiplex PCR; TCRdb stores in-frame clones only, minus some. The table has around 12,000 clones, 93% seen once; the top ten hold approximately 4.4%. J is TRBJ2-3 and V is TRBV6-4, with D perhaps TRBD1 or TRBD2 (5 bases each). The sample consisted of PBMCs, taken roughly 1,000 days after intestinal transplantation. The TCR sequence derives from a human patient who received an intestinal transplant, so some T cells may come from the graft donor. In nucleotides, the CDR3 is TGTGCCAGCAGCCCGGGGCCCACAGATACGCAGTATTTT. Translation: CASSPGPTDTQYF.